This T cell receptor beta chain was profiled in a study of shared clonotypes between healthy human individuals. Points from the study as a whole: Shared across a few donors were around 5% of the naive CD4 clonotypes. In general, naive subsets displayed greater estimated richness than memory subsets did.

Germline-derived CDR1 and CDR2 are LGHNT and FRNRAP. Trimming removed 6 bases from V and 4 bases from J; junction bases left unmatched: 5. The CDR3 loop spans 13 amino acids. Genomic DNA belonging to each subset was distributed in equal measure over several immunoSEQ plates. Generated by immunoSEQ multiplex PCR, the TCRdb table keeps only in-frame clones and is missing some. The sample consists of about 2.4 million clones, roughly 93% of them appearing once. Points on this clone: What it binds is not known.

The genes are TRBV12-5 and TRBJ1-1; the match to TRBD1 covers 7 bases. Sequences were obtained from naive CD4+ T cells from PBMCs. Subset of the sample: CD45RA+ positively selected. This clonotype was sampled from a man aged 18 to 30 in good health. Some clones in this sample may be carry-over from other donors' samples. DNA of the CDR3: TGTGCTAGTGGGACAGGGACGGGCACTGAAGCTTTCTTT. Translation: CASGTGTGTEAFF.